This T cell receptor beta chain was observed in a study of T-cell memory formation after mild COVID-19. The authors produced TCR alpha and TCR beta cDNA libraries with sample barcodes and UMIs by 5'RACE using constant-segment primers. TCRdb ran MiXCR on the 5' RACE reads and lists one entry per CDR3 protein. The sample has fewer than 450,000 distinct CDR3 sequences; roughly 26% are singletons. The CDR3 consists of 14 residues. Trimming stripped 3 bases from V and 3 bases from J, with 12 bases between. Per germline, CDR1 ENHRY and CDR2 SYGVKD. Whole-study findings and limits: In pre-infection memory, a portion of responding clones appeared, which suggested that cross-reactive memory joined. Researchers report contracting CD4+ clones mostly in CM and EM, with CD8+ clones in EMRA. Clones that contracted from day 15 to 85 were balanced CD4/CD8, while later expanders leaned CD4+.

This clonotype was counted between two and nine times. Its target is unknown. The sample taken for sequencing was PBMCs or a T cell subset sorted from them (not recorded which). The chain joins TRBV10-3 to TRBJ2-7, with D possibly matching TRBD1 (8 bases). The receptor was isolated from an adult woman who had mild COVID-19 (a few samples of this study predate the infection). Cell type and time point are not known. CDR3 residues: CAISEQGGYYEQYF. In nucleotides, the CDR3 is TGTGCCATCAGTGAACAGGGGGGGTACTACGAGCAGTACTTC.